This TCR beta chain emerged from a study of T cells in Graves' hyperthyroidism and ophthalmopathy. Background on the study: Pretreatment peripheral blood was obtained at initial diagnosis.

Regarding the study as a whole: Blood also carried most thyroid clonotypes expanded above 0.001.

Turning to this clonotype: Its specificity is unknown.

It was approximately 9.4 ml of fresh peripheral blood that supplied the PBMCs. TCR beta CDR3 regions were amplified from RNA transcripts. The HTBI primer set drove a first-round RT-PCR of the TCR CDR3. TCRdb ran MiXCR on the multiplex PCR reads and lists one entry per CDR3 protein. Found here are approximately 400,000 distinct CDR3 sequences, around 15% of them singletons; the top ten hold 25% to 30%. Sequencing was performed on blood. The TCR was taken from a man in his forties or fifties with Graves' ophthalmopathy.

The CDR3 bases are TGCAGTGCCCCCGACAGGGGGTCCTACGAGCAGTACTTC. Its translation: CSAPDRGSYEQYF. The V call is TRBV20-1, the J call TRBJ2-7, with 9 bases lining up with TRBD1. The V gene end was trimmed by 6 bases and the J gene end by 1 base; junction bases not matched to a gene: 4. From germline, CDR1 is DFQATT and CDR2 SNEGSKA (reference sequence). The CDR3 covers 13 residues.